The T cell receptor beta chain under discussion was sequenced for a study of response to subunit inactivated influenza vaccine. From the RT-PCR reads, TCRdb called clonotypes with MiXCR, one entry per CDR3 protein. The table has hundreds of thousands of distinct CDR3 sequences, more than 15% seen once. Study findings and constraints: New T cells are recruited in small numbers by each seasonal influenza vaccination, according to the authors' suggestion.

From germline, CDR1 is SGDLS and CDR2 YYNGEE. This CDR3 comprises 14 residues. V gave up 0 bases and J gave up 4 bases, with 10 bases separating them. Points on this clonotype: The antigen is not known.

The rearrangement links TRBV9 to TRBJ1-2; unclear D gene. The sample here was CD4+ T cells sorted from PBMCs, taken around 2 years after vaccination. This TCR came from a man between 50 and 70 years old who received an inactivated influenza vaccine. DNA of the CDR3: TGTGCCAGCAGCGTAGGTACGGGTACCTATGGCTACACCTTC. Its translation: CASSVGTGTYGYTF.